This T cell receptor (beta chain) was sequenced in a study of siplizumab effects on memory and regulatory T cells. Findings of the study overall: Suppressive capability of dividing Tregs from siplizumab cultures went unverified. Naive T cells appeared more varied than memory cells and looked like key alloresponse contributors.

Details on this clone: Antigen specificity is unknown.

Germline CDR1 is SGHRS and CDR2 is YFSETQ. The CDR3 is 14 amino acids. V gave up 2 bases and J gave up 0 bases, with 8 bases separating them. The study assayed 95,000 to 100,000 TCR templates per sample. Sequenced by immunoSEQ multiplex PCR; TCRdb stores in-frame clones only, minus some. The repertoire holds some 100,000 clones, with about 90% as singletons. This sequence was found in a human donor in good health. Sequencing was carried out using Tregs sorted from blood. V is TRBV5-1 and J is TRBJ2-5, with D tentatively TRBD1 (6 bases). The CDR3 DNA sequence: TGCGCCAGCAGCTTAACAGGGTACCAAGAGACCCAGTACTTC. Protein sequence: CASSLTGYQETQYF.